Below are 18 T cell receptor beta chains sequenced from a single sample in a study of T cells in Graves' hyperthyroidism and ophthalmopathy. RNA transcripts yielded amplified TCR beta CDR3 regions. Primed by the HTBI set, a first-round RT-PCR was run on the TCR CDR3. TCRdb itself ran the multiplex PCR reads through MiXCR, one entry per CDR3 protein. The data hold about 720,000 distinct CDR3 sequences, with 15% to 20% observed a single time. The sample was blood. These receptors originate from a man younger than 35 with Graves' hyperthyroidism.

The V gene is TRBV11-3, the J gene TRBJ2-1, with 9 positions matching TRBD1. The V and J ends lost 7 bases and 7 bases, in that order; junction bases with no gene match: 11. The CDR3 covers 15 residues. CDR1 is SGHNT and CDR2 is YENEEA in the germline V gene. The chain's CDR3 is CASNPPGQGSNEQFF. CDR3 coding DNA: TGTGCCAGCAACCCTCCGGGACAGGGTTCTAATGAGCAGTTCTTC. Filled out from reference TRBV11-3 and TRBJ2-1, the complete variable domain reads EAGVVQSPRYKIIEKKQPVAFWCNPISGHNTLYWYLQNLGQGPELLIRYENEEAVDDSQLPKDRFSAERLKGVDSTLKIQPAELGDSAVYLCASNPPGQGSNEQFFGPGTRLTVL.

This clonotype was detected only a few times. A read error is possible here, since a much larger clone lies one base away. J is TRBJ2-7 and V is TRBV6-1; D may be TRBD1 or TRBD2 (6 bases each). Per germline, CDR1 MNHNS and CDR2 SASEGT. This CDR3 spans 16 amino acids. DNA for the CDR3: TGTGCCAGCAGTGAATGGAGGGGGTCGTCCTTCTACGAGCAGCACTTC. It is translated as CASSEWRGSSFYEQHF.

This clonotype occurred a few times. The rearrangement links TRBV7-9 to TRBJ2-5; D remains ambiguous. Germline values: CDR1 SEHNR, CDR2 FQNEAQ (reference sequence). The CDR3 covers 14 residues. With 2 bases removed from V and 0 bases from J, the gap between germline ends came to 7 bases. The chain's CDR3 is CASSLMQDQETQYF. CDR3 coding DNA: TGTGCCAGCAGCTTAATGCAGGACCAAGAGACCCAGTACTTC.

This clonotype was seen more than once but under ten times. The V and J genes are TRBV19 and TRBJ1-2, with D possibly TRBD1 on 5 matching bases. CDR3 length: 14 residues. Trimming took off 1 base at V and 5 bases at J, with 11 bases between the two ends. Germline CDR1 and CDR2: LNHDA and SQIVND (reference sequence). CDR3 sequence: CASSIGGVAYGYTF. The DNA for the CDR3 is TGTGCCAGTAGTATAGGGGGGGTGGCGTATGGCTACACCTTC. Complete variable domain (other parts from reference TRBV19 and TRBJ1-2): DGGITQSPKYLFRKEGQNVTLSCEQNLNHDAMYWYRQDPGQGLRLIYYSQIVNDFQKGDIAEGYSVSREKKESFPLTVTSAQKNPTAFYLCASSIGGVAYGYTFGSGTRLTVV.

Worth noting for this clonotype: A much larger clonotype is one base distant, so this may be a read error. CDR3 DNA: TGTGCCAGCAGGGATGACAAGGGGAATAGCAATCAGCCCCAGCATTTT. Translating it yields CASRDDKGNSNQPQHF. V gene TRBV2 combines with J gene TRBJ1-5, with D perhaps matching TRBD1 (5 bases). Trimming shortened V by 6 bases and J by 0 bases, and 15 bases separated the two germline ends. Germline V CDR1 and CDR2: SNHLY, FYNNEI. This CDR3 is built from 16 residues.

This clonotype was picked up a small number of times. The CDR3 DNA reads TGCAGTGCTCGGGGACTAGCGGGAGAAGGGATGTGGGCCAACGTCCTGACTTTC. It specifies CSARGLAGEGMWANVLTF. V and J are TRBV20-1 and TRBJ2-6, with 14 bases identical to TRBD2. V lost 5 bases, J lost 5 bases, and 11 bases stayed unmatched. Germline V gives CDR1 DFQATT, CDR2 SNEGSKA (reference sequence). The CDR3 length is 18 residues.

Here the CDR3 reads CASSPREQRLQGYTF. The DNA for the CDR3 is TGTGCCAGCTCACCACGGGAACAGCGGCTACAAGGCTACACCTTC. V gene TRBV18 combines with J gene TRBJ1-2, with D uncertain. Germline values: CDR1 KGHSH, CDR2 LQKENI. V was shortened by 1 base and J by 8 bases, with 17 bases between the two germline ends. This CDR3 spans 15 amino acids.

In this sample, this clonotype turned up many times. The chain is built from TRBV28 and TRBJ2-5; a possible D gene is TRBD2 (6 bases). Trimming took off 4 bases at V and 1 base at J, with 13 bases between the two ends. This CDR3 region has 15 residues. Germline V gives CDR1 MDHEN, CDR2 SYDVKM. This CDR3 reads CASSSPSVLQETQYF. The CDR3 DNA sequence: TGTGCCAGCAGTTCCCCTAGCGTACTCCAAGAGACCCAGTACTTC.

This clonotype was seen a few times. The rearrangement uses TRBV12-5 and TRBJ2-1; 10 nucleotides agree with TRBD2. The ends lost 1 base at V and 5 bases at J; junction bases unmatched: 2. The CDR3 is 15 residues long. Germline values: CDR1 LGHNT, CDR2 FRNRAP. Written as DNA, the CDR3 is TGTGCTAGTGGTTTGGGACTAGCGGGTGACAATGAGCAGTTCTTC. This translates into CASGLGLAGDNEQFF.

This clonotype turned up a few times. The chain couples TRBV20-1 to TRBJ2-2, with TRBD1 identical over 9 bases. The CDR3 length is 16 residues. The trim removed 3 bases at V and 0 bases at J, leaving 5 bases unmatched. The germline V gene encodes CDR1 DFQATT and CDR2 SNEGSKA (reference sequence). CDR3 bases: TGCAGTGCTAGTGCTAGACAGGGGGCGAACACCGGGGAGCTGTTTTTT. It specifies CSASARQGANTGELFF.

This clonotype was observed many times. Here the CDR3 reads CASSANQGEETQYF. CDR3 coding DNA: TGTGCCAGCAGTGCAAACCAGGGGGAGGAGACCCAGTACTTC. The chain carries TRBV6-1 and TRBJ2-5, with 7 bases identical to TRBD1. This CDR3 has 14 residues. From germline, CDR1 is MNHNS and CDR2 SASEGT. V lost 4 bases to trimming and J lost 5 bases; unmatched junction nucleotides: 7.

This clonotype has more than one count but fewer than ten. The J gene is TRBJ1-2, the V gene TRBV2; D gene uncertain. This CDR3 contains 13 residues. Germline assignment: CDR1 SNHLY and CDR2 FYNNEI. Trimming left V 1 base short and J 5 bases short, with 8 bases between. The CDR3 coding sequence is TGTGCCAGCAGTGAAGACAGCTTATATGGCTACACCTTC. It is translated as CASSEDSLYGYTF.

This clonotype was counted many times. An end of the junction does not agree with germline; a read error may underlie this. This rearrangement joins TRBV6-2 or TRBV6-3 to TRBJ2-7; a possible D gene is TRBD2 (6 bases). This CDR3 spans 15 amino acids. Germline-derived CDR1 and CDR2 are MNHEY and SVGEGT. CDR3 amino acids: CASSYFGGGSYEQYF. The CDR3, as DNA: TGCGCCAGCAGTTACTTCGGGGGTGGTTCCTACGAGCAGTACTTC.

As for this clonotype: A much larger clone differs by one base, so this may be a read error. The V gene is TRBV5-1, the J gene TRBJ2-7; possible D gene TRBD1, 5 bases. There are 13 residues in the CDR3. CDR1 is SGHRS, CDR2 YFSETQ, per germline. The CDR3 protein is CASSLGHRYGQYF. The CDR3 nucleotides read TGCGCCAGCAGCTTAGGACACCGCTACGGGCAGTACTTC.

This clonotype was seen many times. This rearrangement joins TRBV6-2 or TRBV6-3 to TRBJ2-7, with TRBD2 matching over 7 bases. The CDR3 covers 13 residues. Germline CDR1 reads MNHEY; CDR2 reads SVGEGT. V was clipped by 2 bases and J by 5 bases; unmatched bases: 3. The CDR3: CASSYLRGDEQYF. The DNA of the CDR3 is TGTGCCAGCAGTTACCTTCGGGGGGACGAGCAGTACTTC.

This clonotype was seen many times. V and J are TRBV2 and TRBJ2-1; 13 bases fit TRBD2. J was trimmed by 7 bases and V by 6 bases; bases with no gene match: 6. The CDR3 length is 15 residues. The germline V gene encodes CDR1 SNHLY and CDR2 FYNNEI. This CDR3 reads CASRLLAGGRNEQFF. The CDR3 DNA follows: TGTGCCAGCAGACTACTAGCGGGAGGGCGAAATGAGCAGTTCTTC.

A few counts support this clonotype. This chain uses TRBV30 with TRBJ2-2; D remains ambiguous. V lost 2 bases, J lost 6 bases, and 13 bases lay in between. The germline V gene has CDR1 GTSNPN and CDR2 SVGIG (reference sequence). This CDR3 region has 14 residues. The CDR3 nucleotides are TGTGCCTGGAGTTCTGGCGGAATGGCCGGGGAGCTGTTTTTT. It is translated as CAWSSGGMAGELFF.

V usage is TRBV19 and J usage is TRBJ1-1; D call uncertain. The V and J ends lost 8 bases and 3 bases respectively, with 22 bases between them. Looked up from germline, CDR1 is LNHDA and CDR2 is SQIVND (reference sequence). The CDR3 runs 16 residues. Written as DNA, the CDR3 is TGTGCCAGTGCCCCCGAAGTCGGACGATGGGACACTGAAGCTTTCTTT. It yields the protein CASAPEVGRWDTEAFF.